The 32 T cell receptor beta chains reported below all come from one sample, sequenced in a study of OX40 agonist ivuxolimab in advanced cancers. Only in-frame clones appear in the TCRdb table, and some are missing; sequencing was by immunoSEQ multiplex PCR. The table includes roughly 60,000 clones, around 93% detected once. Here the sequenced sample was CD4+ or CD8+ T cells sorted from blood, taken in a trial of the OX40 agonist ivuxolimab. The receptors here all came from an adult with an advanced solid tumor such as melanoma, head and neck, liver or kidney cancer.

This clone occurred a few times. The J gene is TRBJ2-1, the V gene TRBV5-1, with 10 bases aligning to TRBD2. V lost 1 base and J lost 9; bases outside the gene matches: 7. Per germline, CDR1 SGHRS and CDR2 YFSETQ. There are 15 residues in the CDR3. For the CDR3, the DNA is TGCGCCAGCAGCTTGCCAGCGGGAGGGCCGGGTGAGCAGTTCTTC. Translated, it gives CASSLPAGGPGEQFF.

This chain connects TRBV27 to TRBJ1-6; TRBD1 aligns across 8 bases. V lost 0 bases and J lost 6; bases outside the gene matches: 1. Germline-derived CDR1 and CDR2 are MNHEY and SMNVEV (reference sequence). The CDR3 sequence is 15 residues long. CDR3 protein: CASSLSGQGNSPLHF. The CDR3 nucleotides are TGTGCCAGCAGTTTATCAGGACAGGGTAATTCACCCCTCCACTTT.

The chain carries TRBV5-1 and TRBJ2-3; D possibly uses TRBD1 or TRBD2 (5 bases each). V shed 5 bases and J shed 2 bases, with 18 bases lying between them. The length of the CDR3 is 16 residues. Germline CDR1 SGHRS, CDR2 YFSETQ. CDR3 amino acids: CASRQDSTGATDTQYF. In DNA, the CDR3 is TGCGCCAGCAGACAAGACTCTACCGGGGCCACAGATACGCAGTATTTT. The whole variable domain, remainder taken from reference TRBV5-1 and TRBJ2-3, is KAGVTQTPRYLIKTRGQQVTLSCSPISGHRSVSWYQQTPGQGLQFLFEYFSETQRNKGNFPGRFSGRQFSNSRSEMNVSTLELGDSALYLCASRQDSTGATDTQYFGPGTRLTVL.

The V gene is TRBV10-3, the J gene TRBJ2-5; 8 bases are a match to TRBD2. The CDR3 has 13 amino acids. Losses at the gene ends were 6 bases for V and 3 bases for J; bases not matched to a gene: 3. The germline V gene has CDR1 ENHRY and CDR2 SYGVKD. This CDR3 is CAIRSGGEETQYF. The CDR3 DNA is TGTGCCATCAGGTCCGGGGGGGAAGAGACCCAGTACTTC.

This clone occurred a few times. The V call is TRBV19, the J call TRBJ2-6; no clear D gene. Trimming removed 7 bases from V and 0 bases from J, with 13 bases in between. CDR1 and CDR2 from the germline V gene are LNHDA and SQIVND (reference sequence). The CDR3 covers 16 residues. CDR3 sequence: CASTPPINSGANVLTF. The CDR3 DNA reads TGTGCCAGTACCCCCCCAATAAACTCTGGGGCCAACGTCCTGACTTTC.

The rearrangement joins TRBV18 to TRBJ2-1, with D possibly TRBD2 on 5 matching bases. Trimming cost V 0 bases and J 8 bases, with 11 bases left between them. The germline V gene encodes CDR1 KGHSH and CDR2 LQKENI. This CDR3 contains 14 residues. The DNA of the CDR3 is TGTGCCAGCTCACCACCACCCGGAGGACATGAGCAGTTCTTC. It is translated as CASSPPPGGHEQFF.

The J gene is TRBJ2-1, the V gene TRBV7-9, with D uncertain. Trimming removed 2 bases from V and 2 bases from J, with 10 bases in between. The germline V gene encodes CDR1 SEHNR and CDR2 FQNEAQ (reference sequence). The CDR3 spans 15 residues. The CDR3 here is CASSLYLTTYNEQFF. The CDR3 coding sequence is TGTGCCAGCAGCTTATACCTTACAACCTACAATGAGCAGTTCTTC.

J is TRBJ2-1 and V is TRBV5-1; D gene unclear. V lost 0 bases and J 4 bases, leaving 11 bases between the germline ends. Germline CDR1 and CDR2: SGHRS and YFSETQ. This CDR3 contains 15 residues. This CDR3 reads CASSLVVTRYNEQFF. The CDR3, as DNA: TGCGCCAGCAGCTTGGTGGTGACACGTTACAATGAGCAGTTCTTC.

The chain employs TRBV5-1 and TRBJ1-1; D might be TRBD1 (5 bases). Per germline, CDR1 SGHRS and CDR2 YFSETQ. This CDR3 spans 13 amino acids. V was shortened by 7 bases and J by 7 bases, with 17 bases between the two germline ends. The CDR3 nucleotides are TGCGCCAGCTCTACCCGGGACGGCCGTGAAGCTTTCTTT. Amino acid sequence: CASSTRDGREAFF. Full variable domain (missing parts from reference TRBV5-1 and TRBJ1-1): KAGVTQTPRYLIKTRGQQVTLSCSPISGHRSVSWYQQTPGQGLQFLFEYFSETQRNKGNFPGRFSGRQFSNSRSEMNVSTLELGDSALYLCASSTRDGREAFFGQGTRLTVV.

CDR3 loop: CASSPSTGESYGYTF. The CDR3 nucleotides read TGTGCCAGCTCACCTTCGACAGGCGAGTCCTATGGCTACACCTTC. The V call is TRBV18, the J call TRBJ1-2, with D perhaps TRBD1 (6 bases). The CDR3 consists of 15 residues. Per the germline V gene, CDR1 is KGHSH and CDR2 is LQKENI. V lost 3 bases and J 4 bases, leaving 15 bases between the germline ends.

The V and J genes are TRBV6-6 and TRBJ2-1; 9 bases map to TRBD1. Germline lookup yields CDR1 MNHNY and CDR2 SVGAGI (reference sequence). V lost 5 bases to trimming and J lost 7 bases; unmatched junction nucleotides: 6. The CDR3 loop spans 14 amino acids. The CDR3 region has the DNA TGTGCCAGCAGTCGGACAGGGGAGGCAAATGAGCAGTTCTTC. Residues: CASSRTGEANEQFF.

DNA for the CDR3: TGCAGCGTTGAACCCCCCGGGGGTACGCAGTATTTT. Protein: CSVEPPGGTQYF. V gene TRBV29-1 combines with J gene TRBJ2-3; possibly TRBD2 for D (6 bases). The CDR3 is 12 amino acids. CDR1 is SQVTM and CDR2 is ANQGSEA in the germline V gene. V was cut by 2 bases and J by 8 bases, with 11 bases left in between.

J is TRBJ2-6 and V is TRBV5-1; D may be TRBD1 (5 bases). Trimming stripped 0 bases from V and 0 bases from J, with 10 bases between. Germline V gene data show CDR1 as SGHRS and CDR2 as YFSETQ. The CDR3 runs to 17 residues. The CDR3: CASSLGQFNSGANVLTF. CDR3 DNA: TGCGCCAGCAGCTTGGGACAGTTCAACTCTGGGGCCAACGTCCTGACTTTC.

The gene calls are TRBV19 and TRBJ2-7; maybe TRBD1 (5 bases). Germline lookup yields CDR1 LNHDA and CDR2 SQIVND (reference sequence). This CDR3 spans 15 amino acids. Trimming stripped 2 bases from V and 3 bases from J, with 14 bases between. DNA for the CDR3: TGTGCCAGTAGTATACAGGGCGAAAGCTTCTACGAGCAGTACTTC. Translated: CASSIQGESFYEQYF.

V is TRBV23-1 and J is TRBJ1-5; TRBD1 aligns across 8 bases. TRBV23-1 is filed as an ORF, its function uncertain. The CDR3 is 17 residues long. J gave up 3 bases and V 1 base, and 8 bases lay outside the gene matches. CDR3 sequence reads: CASSQLRTGSFNQPQHF. CDR3 coding DNA: TGCGCCAGCAGTCAATTAAGGACAGGGAGTTTCAATCAGCCCCAGCATTTT.

The gene calls are TRBV19 and TRBJ2-5; TRBD1 agrees at 8 bases. Trimming at V came to 7 bases and at J to 5 bases, leaving 12 bases not matched to a gene. CDR1 and CDR2 (germline): LNHDA, SQIVND (reference sequence). The CDR3 runs to 15 residues. The CDR3 reads CASTARTGSVETQYF. CDR3 nucleotides: TGTGCCAGTACCGCGAGGACAGGGTCGGTCGAGACCCAGTACTTC.

CDR3 protein: CASNDDRNNSPLHF. DNA for the CDR3: TGTGCCAGTAACGACGACAGAAATAATTCACCCCTCCACTTT. The rearrangement joins TRBV6-5 to TRBJ1-6, with D tentatively TRBD1 (5 bases). V lost 9 bases and J lost 5, with 14 bases in between. This CDR3 region has 14 residues. Germline V gene lookup returns CDR1 MNHEY and CDR2 SVGAGI.

This clone was detected once. The chain is built from TRBV7-8 and TRBJ1-1; TRBD1 is a possible D gene (5 bases). V dropped 1 base and J dropped 3 bases, with 9 bases sitting between them. The CDR3 runs 14 residues. Germline CDR1 SGHVS, CDR2 FQNEAQ. The CDR3 here is CASSLVPRDTEAFF. CDR3 bases: TGTGCCAGCAGCTTAGTCCCCAGGGACACTGAAGCTTTCTTT.

The rearrangement links TRBV6-6 to TRBJ1-2; no definite D call. CDR3 length equals 16 residues. Per germline, CDR1 MNHNY and CDR2 SVGAGI (reference sequence). Between the trimmed V and J ends, which lost 6 bases and 0 bases, there was a span of 17 bases. The CDR3 nucleotides are TGTGCCAGCAGCAAATTACCGTCGGGAACTAACTATGGCTACACCTTC. This gives the protein CASSKLPSGTNYGYTF.

The chain combines TRBV7-2 with TRBJ1-3; tentative D call: TRBD1 (6 bases). The length of the CDR3 is 16 residues. The V gene lost 3 bases and the J gene lost 0 bases, with 12 bases spanning the gap. The germline V gene encodes CDR1 SGHTA and CDR2 FQGNSA. The CDR3 sequence is CASSFGQPSSGNTIYF. DNA for the CDR3: TGTGCCAGCAGCTTCGGACAGCCAAGCTCTGGAAACACCATATATTTT. Full variable domain (rest looked up from reference TRBV7-2 and TRBJ1-3): GAGVSQSPSNKVTEKGKDVELRCDPISGHTALYWYRQSLGQGLEFLIYFQGNSAPDKSGLPSDRFSAERTGGSVSTLTIQRTQQEDSAVYLCASSFGQPSSGNTIYFGEGSWLTVV.

The gene calls are TRBV11-2 and TRBJ1-5; D might be TRBD1 (5 bases). The CDR3 runs 15 residues. With 5 bases removed from V and 1 base from J, the gap between germline ends came to 12 bases. CDR1 is SGHAT and CDR2 is FQNNGV in the germline V gene. CDR3 coding DNA: TGTGCCAGCAGCCCCCAGGGATTGAGCAATCAGCCCCAGCATTTT. Translating it yields CASSPQGLSNQPQHF.

Remarks on this clone: The junction and the germline gene differ at one end; a read error may be behind it. J is TRBJ2-7 and V is TRBV7-9; 13 bases match TRBD2. Germline CDR1 SEHNR, CDR2 FQNEAQ (reference sequence). This CDR3 has 13 residues. CDR3 region: CASSLEQGLAGFF. The CDR3 DNA follows: TGTGCCAGCAGCTTAGAGCAGGGACTAGCGGGATTCTTC.

This CDR3 reads CASSHTGTANTGELFF. DNA of the CDR3: TGTGCCAGCAGTCACACCGGGACAGCGAACACCGGGGAGCTGTTTTTT. The chain combines TRBV6-6 with TRBJ2-2, with 7 positions matching TRBD1. The CDR3 extends over 16 amino acids. Trimming removed 5 bases from V and 0 bases from J; junction bases left unmatched: 6. Per germline, CDR1 MNHNY and CDR2 SVGAGI (reference sequence).

The gene calls are TRBV5-1 and TRBJ2-2, with D perhaps TRBD2 (5 bases). The V end was cut by 0 bases, the J end by 5 bases, with 11 bases between. CDR1 is SGHRS, CDR2 YFSETQ, per germline. The CDR3 extends over 15 amino acids. For the CDR3, the DNA is TGCGCCAGCAGCTTGGATGGCAGAGGGACCGGGGAGCTGTTTTTT. Protein: CASSLDGRGTGELFF.

The chain combines TRBV6-5 with TRBJ2-7, with 10 positions matching TRBD2. The CDR3 extends over 15 amino acids. Losses at the gene ends were 7 bases for V and 4 bases for J; bases not matched to a gene: 10. The germline CDR1 and CDR2 sequences are MNHEY and SVGAGI. CDR3 nucleotide sequence: TGTGCCAGCACCGCTTCCGGGACTAGCGCATACGAGCAGTACTTC. Protein sequence: CASTASGTSAYEQYF.

The chain uses TRBV6-1 and TRBJ2-1; D uncertain. CDR1 and CDR2 from the germline V gene are MNHNS and SASEGT. This CDR3 has 14 residues. V lost 2 bases and J 0 bases, leaving 5 bases between the germline ends. The CDR3 DNA reads as TGTGCCAGCAGTGAACTTGGCTCCTACAATGAGCAGTTCTTC. It specifies CASSELGSYNEQFF.

The J gene is TRBJ1-1, the V gene TRBV5-1; D unresolved. This CDR3 is built from 16 residues. Germline V gives CDR1 SGHRS, CDR2 YFSETQ. V dropped 0 bases and J dropped 4 bases, with 16 bases sitting between them. The CDR3 DNA sequence: TGCGCCAGCAGCTTGGACCCTAACAGTTTTAGCACTGAAGCTTTCTTT. It is translated as CASSLDPNSFSTEAFF.

The CDR3 sequence is CASSVASIADTQYF. Written as DNA, the CDR3 is TGTGCCAGCAGCGTAGCGTCCATAGCAGATACGCAGTATTTT. This chain connects TRBV9 to TRBJ2-3; no definite D call. The ends were cut back, 0 bases at V and 4 bases at J, with 9 bases in the middle. The CDR3 runs 14 residues. Germline V lookup: CDR1 SGDLS, CDR2 YYNGEE.

V and J are TRBV18 and TRBJ2-3; possibly TRBD2 for D (6 bases). Trimming took off 4 bases at V and 2 bases at J, with 10 bases between the two ends. Germline CDR1 and CDR2: KGHSH and LQKENI. CDR3 length: 14 residues. The CDR3 DNA reads as TGTGCCAGCTCACAAGGCGGGAACACAGATACGCAGTATTTT. This gives the protein CASSQGGNTDTQYF.

The chain uses TRBV30 and TRBJ1-2; no reliable D call. The CDR3 is made up of 12 amino acids. Trimming pared 0 bases from V and 12 bases from J, leaving 14 bases between. Germline V gene sequence: CDR1 GTSNPN, CDR2 SVGIG (reference sequence). As DNA, the CDR3 is TGTGCCTGGAGTGTTGTCCGGTCCATGGACACCTTC. It translates to CAWSVVRSMDTF.

The chain is built from TRBV4-1 and TRBJ2-5, with TRBD2 matching 10 bases. Unmatched junction bases numbered 0, after V lost 4 bases and J lost 4 bases. This CDR3 has 13 residues. Germline CDR1 is MGHRA and CDR2 is YSYEKL. The CDR3 DNA reads as TGCGCCAGCAGCCTAGCGGGAGGAGAGACCCAGTACTTC. It yields the protein CASSLAGGETQYF.

This chain connects TRBV25-1 to TRBJ2-1; tentative D call: TRBD1 (6 bases). Germline V gene data show CDR1 as MGHDK and CDR2 as SYGVNS. This CDR3 is 14 amino acids long. V was pared by 4 bases and J by 5 bases, with 12 bases between. CDR3 sequence (DNA): TGTGCCAGCAGTGTATGGACAGCTAACAATGAGCAGTTCTTC. Translation: CASSVWTANNEQFF.